This T cell receptor beta chain was identified in a study of cytomegalovirus exposure and HLA in healthy donors. It was with 60 Vbeta and 13 Jbeta primers that the PCR ran. Profiling relied on immunoSEQ multiplex PCR, and the TCRdb table lists in-frame clones only, not all of them. The sample lists roughly 230,000 clones, 80% to 95% occurring once. The sequencing sample was made of PBMCs. The receptor was isolated from a girl aged 2 to 10 in good health and CMV-seronegative.

The CDR3 loop is CASSLDVTIPVNEQFF. DNA of the CDR3: TGTGCCAGCAGCTTAGACGTGACTATTCCCGTCAATGAGCAGTTCTTC. J is TRBJ2-1 and V is TRBV7-2; a possible D gene is TRBD2 (5 bases). CDR3 length: 16 amino acids. Trimming removed 1 base from V and 6 bases from J, with 16 bases in between. Per the germline V gene, CDR1 is SGHTA and CDR2 is FQGNSA.